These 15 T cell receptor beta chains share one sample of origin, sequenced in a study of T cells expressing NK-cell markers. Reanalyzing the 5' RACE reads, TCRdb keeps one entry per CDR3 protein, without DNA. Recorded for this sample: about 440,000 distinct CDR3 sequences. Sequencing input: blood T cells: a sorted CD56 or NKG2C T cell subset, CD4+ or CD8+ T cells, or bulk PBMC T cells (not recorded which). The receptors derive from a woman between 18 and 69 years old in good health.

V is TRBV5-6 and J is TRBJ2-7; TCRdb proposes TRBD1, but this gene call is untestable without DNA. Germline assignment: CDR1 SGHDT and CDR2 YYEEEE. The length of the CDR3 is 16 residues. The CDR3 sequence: CASSLLAGTDAYEQYF.

CDR3 amino acids: CSESSGTDEQFF. The chain links TRBV29-1 to TRBJ2-1; without DNA, the TCRdb call of TRBD2 cannot be checked. This CDR3 has 12 residues. Per germline, CDR1 SQVTM and CDR2 ANQGSEA.

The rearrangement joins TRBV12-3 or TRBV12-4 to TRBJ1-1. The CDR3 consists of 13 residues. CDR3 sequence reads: CASRTALSREAFF.

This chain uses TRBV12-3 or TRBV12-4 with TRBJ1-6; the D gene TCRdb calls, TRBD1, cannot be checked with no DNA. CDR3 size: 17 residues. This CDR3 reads CASSGGQWPHLLSPLHF.

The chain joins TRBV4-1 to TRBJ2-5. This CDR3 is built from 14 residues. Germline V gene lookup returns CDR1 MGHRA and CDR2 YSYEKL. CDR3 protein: CASSHNVHQETQYF.

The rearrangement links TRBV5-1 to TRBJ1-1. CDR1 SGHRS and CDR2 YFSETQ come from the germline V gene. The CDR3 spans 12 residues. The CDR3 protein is CASSLMGAEAFF.

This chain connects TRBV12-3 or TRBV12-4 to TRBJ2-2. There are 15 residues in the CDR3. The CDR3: CASSPSGMNTGELFF.

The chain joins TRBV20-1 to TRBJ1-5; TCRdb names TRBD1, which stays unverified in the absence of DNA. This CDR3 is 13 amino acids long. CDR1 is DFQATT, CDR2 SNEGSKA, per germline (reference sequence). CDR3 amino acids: CSAPLGGNQPQHF.

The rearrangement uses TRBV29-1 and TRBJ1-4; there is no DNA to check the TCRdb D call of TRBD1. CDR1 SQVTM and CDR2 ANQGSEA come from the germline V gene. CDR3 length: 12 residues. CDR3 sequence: CSGVTDNEKLFF.

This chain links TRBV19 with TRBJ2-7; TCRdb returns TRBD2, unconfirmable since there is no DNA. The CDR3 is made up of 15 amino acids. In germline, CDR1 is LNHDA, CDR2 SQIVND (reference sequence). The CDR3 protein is CASSITSGRAYEQYF. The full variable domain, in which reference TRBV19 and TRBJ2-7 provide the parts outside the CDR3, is DGGITQSPKYLFRKEGQNVTLSCEQNLNHDAMYWYRQDPGQGLRLIYYSQIVNDFQKGDIAEGYSVSREKKESFPLTVTSAQKNPTAFYLCASSITSGRAYEQYFGPGTRLTVT.

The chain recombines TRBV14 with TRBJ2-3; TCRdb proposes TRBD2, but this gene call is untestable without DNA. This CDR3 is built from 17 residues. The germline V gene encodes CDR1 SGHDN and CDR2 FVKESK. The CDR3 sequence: CASSQDAAGGTSDTQYF.

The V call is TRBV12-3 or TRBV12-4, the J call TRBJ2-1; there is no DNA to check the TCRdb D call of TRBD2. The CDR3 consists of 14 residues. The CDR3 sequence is CASSSGTSGNEQFF.

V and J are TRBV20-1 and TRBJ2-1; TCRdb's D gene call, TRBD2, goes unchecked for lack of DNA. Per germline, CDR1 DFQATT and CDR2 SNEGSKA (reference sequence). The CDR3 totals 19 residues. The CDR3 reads CSARGGLAGAISSYNEQFF.

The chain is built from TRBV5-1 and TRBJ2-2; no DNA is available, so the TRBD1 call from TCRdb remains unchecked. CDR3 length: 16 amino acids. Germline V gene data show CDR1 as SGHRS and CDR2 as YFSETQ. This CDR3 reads CASSLLAGRDTGELFF. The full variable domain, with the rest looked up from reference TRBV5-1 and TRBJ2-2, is KAGVTQTPRYLIKTRGQQVTLSCSPISGHRSVSWYQQTPGQGLQFLFEYFSETQRNKGNFPGRFSGRQFSNSRSEMNVSTLELGDSALYLCASSLLAGRDTGELFFGEGSRLTVL.

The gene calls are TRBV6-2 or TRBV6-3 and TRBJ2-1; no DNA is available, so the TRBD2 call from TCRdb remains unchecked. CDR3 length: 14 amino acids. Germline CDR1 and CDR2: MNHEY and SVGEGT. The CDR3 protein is CASSSEREVNEQFF.